The 5 T cell receptor beta chains reported below all come from one sample, sequenced in a study of T cell repertoires in cytomegalovirus infection. Antigens of these TCRs are unknown. Each CDR3 protein is one row after TCRdb ran MiXCR on the reads. Of roughly 130,000 distinct CDR3 sequences detected, roughly a quarter appear once; the ten largest clones hold 30% to 40%. The sequenced material came from PBMCs, sequenced either directly or after in vitro stimulation (not recorded which). All receptors derive from a human donor in good health (CMV status not recorded). Some clones in this sample may be carry-over from other donors' samples.

V gene TRBV12-3 or TRBV12-4 combines with J gene TRBJ1-5, with D tentatively TRBD1 (5 bases). Deletions cut 6 bases from V and 8 bases from J, with 17 bases between. The CDR3 runs 14 residues. CDR3 loop: CASRPQGAGKPQHF. The CDR3, as DNA: TGTGCCAGCAGACCCCAGGGAGCCGGGAAGCCCCAGCATTTT.

The chain is built from TRBV9 and TRBJ1-1; no clear D gene. The CDR3 length is 15 residues. V lost 3 bases and J lost 0, with 12 bases in between. The germline V gene has CDR1 SGDLS and CDR2 YYNGEE. DNA for the CDR3: TGTGCCAGCAGCGACCAGGCTGAGATGAACACTGAAGCTTTCTTT. It is translated as CASSDQAEMNTEAFF. The whole variable domain, filled in from reference TRBV9 and TRBJ1-1, reads DSGVTQTPKHLITATGQRVTLRCSPRSGDLSVYWYQQSLDQGLQFLIQYYNGEERAKGNILERFSAQQFPDLHSELNLSSLELGDSALYFCASSDQAEMNTEAFFGQGTRLTVV.

This chain joins TRBV29-1 and TRBJ2-1; the D gene is possibly TRBD2 (5 bases). Looked up from germline, CDR1 is SQVTM and CDR2 is ANQGSEA. This CDR3 contains 16 residues. Trimming removed 1 base at V and 2 bases at J, with 15 bases between. The CDR3, as DNA: TGCAGCGTTGAAGGGCACCCCCAGAGGGCCTACAATGAGCAGTTCTTC. As protein: CSVEGHPQRAYNEQFF.

This clonotype was counted a few times. The DNA for the CDR3 is TGTGCCAGCAGCCGAACCGGGACCTGGGATGGGACCGGGGAGCTGTTTTTT. Translating gives CASSRTGTWDGTGELFF. The chain recombines TRBV28 with TRBJ2-2; either TRBD1 or TRBD2 may fit D (5 bases each). Germline CDR1 and CDR2: MDHEN and SYDVKM. The CDR3 spans 17 residues. Trimming cost V 6 bases and J 5 bases, with 22 bases left between them.

This clonotype was picked up a small number of times. This chain connects TRBV6-6 to TRBJ2-1; TRBD2 matches 11 bases. V dropped 6 bases and J dropped 0; count of bases not matched to a gene: 13. From germline, CDR1 is MNHNY and CDR2 SVGAGI (reference sequence). The CDR3 is 19 amino acids. This CDR3 reads CASRYPPLAGGSSYNEQFF. CDR3 nucleotides: TGTGCCAGCAGGTATCCACCCCTAGCGGGAGGAAGCTCCTACAATGAGCAGTTCTTC.